Listed here are 26 T cell receptor beta chains from one sample, sequenced in a study of molecular identifiers for immune sequencing clone quantification. TCRdb used MiXCR to reprocess the PCR reads, holding one entry per CDR3 protein. The sample records under 800,000 distinct CDR3 sequences, roughly 25% being singletons. The sequencing sample was made of naive CD8+ T cells from blood, with Jurkat cell RNA spiked in. The sample's subset: FACS-sorted CD8+CD4-CCR7+CD45RA+ naive T cells. These receptors originate from a human donor in good health. Some libraries in this study had Jurkat cell RNA spiked in.

This clonotype was detected ten times or more. The V call is TRBV7-9, the J call TRBJ2-4, with 10 bases aligning to TRBD2. The CDR3 runs 13 residues. Trimming at V came to 3 bases and at J to 8 bases, leaving 1 base not matched to a gene. Germline V lookup: CDR1 SEHNR, CDR2 FQNEAQ (reference sequence). CDR3 nucleotides: TGTGCCAGCAGCTTGACTAGCGGGTACATTCAGTACTTC. Its translation is CASSLTSGYIQYF.

The sample holds a few counts of this clonotype. V and J are TRBV5-1 and TRBJ2-3, with 11 positions matching TRBD1. Germline trimming cut 3 bases from V and 1 base from J; bases unmatched to any gene: 4. Germline V gene sequence: CDR1 SGHRS, CDR2 YFSETQ. The CDR3 has 16 amino acids. CDR3 loop: CASSWTGGMGTDTQYF. The DNA of the CDR3 is TGCGCCAGCAGCTGGACAGGGGGCATGGGCACAGATACGCAGTATTTT.

A word on this clonotype: At one of its ends the junction is not consistent with the germline gene, which may arise from a read error. The rearrangement uses TRBV7-9 and TRBJ2-1; 9 bases are shared with TRBD2. This CDR3 is 17 amino acids long. CDR1 is SEHNR, CDR2 FQNEAQ, per germline (reference sequence). CDR3 nucleotides: TGTGCCAGCAGCTCTCCCCCCGTAGCGGGGGTCTACAATGAGCAGCTCTTC. Translation: CASSSPPVAGVYNEQLF.

This clonotype came up a few times. The V call is TRBV7-9, the J call TRBJ1-1; the match to TRBD1 covers 10 bases. This CDR3 is built from 15 residues. After removal of 10 bases from V and 4 bases from J, the junction contained 12 bases not matched to a gene. The germline CDR1 and CDR2 sequences are SEHNR and FQNEAQ (reference sequence). The CDR3 bases are TGTGCCACCACCTACCAGGGACAGGGGTCCACTGAAGCTTTCTTT. It is translated as CATTYQGQGSTEAFF.

This clonotype was counted ten times or more. J is TRBJ1-1 and V is TRBV19, with no clear D. The germline CDR1 and CDR2 sequences are LNHDA and SQIVND (reference sequence). The CDR3 loop spans 15 amino acids. Trimming shortened V by 2 bases and J by 0 bases, and 10 bases separated the two germline ends. The CDR3 bases are TGTGCCAGTAGTATAACTGCCGACATGAACACTGAAGCTTTCTTT. Translating gives CASSITADMNTEAFF. Complete variable domain (other parts from reference TRBV19 and TRBJ1-1): DGGITQSPKYLFRKEGQNVTLSCEQNLNHDAMYWYRQDPGQGLRLIYYSQIVNDFQKGDIAEGYSVSREKKESFPLTVTSAQKNPTAFYLCASSITADMNTEAFFGQGTRLTVV.

This chain uses TRBV28 with TRBJ1-5; 7 bases line up with TRBD1. Germline assignment: CDR1 MDHEN and CDR2 SYDVKM. V shed 5 bases and J 3 bases; nucleotides not matched to a gene: 4. CDR3 length equals 14 residues. This chain's CDR3 is CASSGDRLNQPQHF. As DNA, the CDR3 is TGTGCCAGCAGTGGGGACAGACTCAATCAGCCCCAGCATTTT.

This clonotype was found many times. The chain links TRBV7-8 to TRBJ2-7; the match to TRBD2 covers 9 bases. Germline CDR1 SGHVS, CDR2 FQNEAQ. The ends lost 0 bases at V and 3 bases at J; junction bases unmatched: 6. CDR3 length: 16 residues. This chain's CDR3 is CASSLAERGVVYEQYF. CDR3 nucleotides: TGTGCCAGCAGCTTAGCGGAGCGGGGGGTCGTCTACGAGCAGTACTTC.

This clonotype was seen more than once but under ten times. V is TRBV9 and J is TRBJ2-5; possibly TRBD1 or TRBD2 for D (6 bases each). The CDR3 consists of 16 residues. Germline loops: CDR1 SGDLS, CDR2 YYNGEE. Trimming pared 0 bases from V and 3 bases from J, leaving 15 bases between. The DNA for the CDR3 is TGTGCCAGCAGCGTAGGCGACGGGGGCATTAAAGAGACCCAGTACTTC. As protein: CASSVGDGGIKETQYF.

V is TRBV20-1 and J is TRBJ2-2; 7 nucleotides agree with TRBD1. The CDR3 sequence is 14 residues long. The V and J ends lost 5 bases and 2 bases, in that order; junction bases with no gene match: 5. Germline loops: CDR1 DFQATT, CDR2 SNEGSKA (reference sequence). The CDR3 sequence: CSAPGQSNTGELFF. The CDR3 DNA reads TGCAGTGCTCCGGGACAGAGTAACACCGGGGAGCTGTTTTTT.

The rearrangement links TRBV4-3 to TRBJ2-6, with D uncertain. This CDR3 is built from 17 residues. The V and J ends lost 0 bases and 4 bases respectively, with 13 bases between them. Germline values: CDR1 LGHNA, CDR2 YSLEER. The CDR3 here is CASSQDRAGFGANVLTF. The CDR3 DNA reads TGCGCCAGCAGCCAAGATCGGGCCGGCTTCGGGGCCAACGTCCTGACTTTC.

This clonotype occurred once. Being one base from a much bigger clone, this may be a read error. The chain uses TRBV6-1 and TRBJ2-7, with D perhaps TRBD1 (5 bases). The CDR3 is made up of 11 amino acids. CDR1 is MNHNS and CDR2 is SASEGT in the germline V gene. V dropped 11 bases and J dropped 7 bases, with 15 bases sitting between them. CDR3 region: CAAFAGWEQYF. In nucleotides, the CDR3 is TGTGCCGCCTTTGCAGGGTGGGAGCAGTACTTC.

Worth noting for this clonotype: Sequence at one end of the junction differs from germline and may be a read error. The V gene is TRBV20-1, the J gene TRBJ1-5; 9 nucleotides match TRBD1. The CDR3 totals 16 residues. Germline V gene lookup returns CDR1 DFQATT and CDR2 SNEGSKA (reference sequence). CDR3 protein: CRARDGDRAGNQPQHF. The CDR3 nucleotides are TGCAGGGCTAGAGATGGGGACAGGGCGGGCAATCAGCCCCAGCATTTT.

Of note for this clonotype: This sequence may be a read error, since a much larger clone differs from it by one base. This chain uses TRBV7-9 with TRBJ2-5; 9 bases are shared with TRBD1. The length of the CDR3 is 17 residues. Looked up from germline, CDR1 is SEHNR and CDR2 is FQNEAQ (reference sequence). CDR3 sequence (DNA): TGTGCCAGCAGCCTAAAAAGCGGGACAGGGTTTCCGGAGACCCAGTGCTTC. This translates into CASSLKSGTGFPETQCF. Drawing the rest from reference TRBV7-9 and TRBJ2-5, the complete variable domain is DTGVSQNPRHKITKRGQNVTFRCDPISEHNRLYWYRQTLGQGPEFLTYFQNEAQLEKSRLLSDRFSAERPKGSFSTLEIQRTEQGDSAMYLCASSLKSGTGFPETQCFGPGTRLLVL.

This clonotype came up many times. The V and J genes are TRBV11-2 and TRBJ1-1; D ambiguous. The CDR3 has 14 residues. Per the germline V gene, CDR1 is SGHAT and CDR2 is FQNNGV. The V gene lost 3 bases and the J gene lost 1 base, with 9 bases spanning the gap. The CDR3 is CASSFLSKNTEAFF. The CDR3 bases are TGTGCCAGCAGCTTTCTCAGCAAGAACACTGAAGCTTTCTTT.

This clonotype was detected only a few times. In nucleotides, the CDR3 is TGTGCCAGCAGCTTAGATTTATGGGGCGATGAGCAGTTCTTC. Translation: CASSLDLWGDEQFF. The rearrangement links TRBV7-6 to TRBJ2-1, with D perhaps TRBD1 (5 bases). The germline V gene has CDR1 SGHVS and CDR2 FNYEAQ. CDR3 length equals 14 residues. V was trimmed by 1 base and J by 8 bases, leaving 12 bases between them.

A note on this clonotype: A much larger clone sits a single nucleotide away, making a read error possible. V and J are TRBV7-9 and TRBJ2-7, with 8 bases matching TRBD2. CDR3 size: 14 residues. Germline CDR1 reads SEHNR; CDR2 reads FQNEAQ (reference sequence). DNA of the CDR3: TGTGCCTGCAGCTCGCCACAGCGGGAGTACGAGCAGTACTTC. Encoded protein: CACSSPQREYEQYF.

This clonotype has a count of ten or more. This chain links TRBV6-1 with TRBJ2-3, with 9 bases lining up with TRBD1. The CDR3 runs 15 residues. Looked up from germline, CDR1 is MNHNS and CDR2 is SASEGT. V lost 1 base and J lost 4; bases outside the gene matches: 3. Here the CDR3 reads CASSEEDRGSDTQYF. The CDR3 DNA sequence: TGTGCCAGCAGTGAAGAGGACAGGGGATCAGATACGCAGTATTTT.

The J gene is TRBJ2-7, the V gene TRBV10-3; 7 nucleotides line up with TRBD1. V dropped 7 bases and J dropped 3; count of bases not matched to a gene: 9. This CDR3 has 14 amino acids. Looked up from germline, CDR1 is ENHRY and CDR2 is SYGVKD. CDR3 coding DNA: TGTGCCATCACTGACAGGGAAACCTTCTACGAGCAGTACTTC. This sequence encodes CAITDRETFYEQYF.

The chain uses TRBV6-5 and TRBJ1-1, with a possible D match to TRBD1 (5 bases). Germline lookup yields CDR1 MNHEY and CDR2 SVGAGI. Deletions cut 7 bases from V and 0 bases from J, with 15 bases between. The CDR3 runs to 15 residues. The CDR3 region is CASTSSTALNTEAFF. The CDR3 DNA sequence: TGTGCCAGCACTTCATCGACAGCATTGAACACTGAAGCTTTCTTT.

This clonotype was seen a handful of times. The chain employs TRBV4-1 and TRBJ2-4; TRBD1 agrees at 7 bases. Germline V CDR1 and CDR2: MGHRA, YSYEKL. V gave up 3 bases and J gave up 0 bases; unmatched junction bases: 8. The CDR3 extends over 17 amino acids. CDR3 residues: CASSQQTGSLAKNIQYF. CDR3 nucleotides: TGCGCCAGCAGCCAGCAGACAGGGAGTCTAGCCAAAAACATTCAGTACTTC.

This clonotype was seen many times. The chain uses TRBV6-5 and TRBJ1-2; D gene ambiguous. Trimming took 0 bases from V and 4 from J, leaving 12 bases between them. The germline gives CDR1 MNHEY, CDR2 SVGAGI. This CDR3 spans 15 amino acids. The CDR3 DNA sequence: TGTGCCAGCAGTTACTCGTCTACCCGTGGCTATGGCTACACCTTC. This codes for CASSYSSTRGYGYTF.

The chain employs TRBV6-2 or TRBV6-3 and TRBJ2-3; 9 positions match TRBD2. The CDR3 spans 14 residues. The ends lost 4 bases at V and 5 bases at J; junction bases unmatched: 4. The germline V gene has CDR1 MNHEY and CDR2 SVGEGT. Here the CDR3 reads CASSFLAGRDTQYF. For the CDR3, the DNA is TGTGCCAGCAGTTTTCTAGCGGGAAGAGATACGCAGTATTTT.

About this clonotype: At one of its ends the junction is not consistent with the germline gene, which may arise from a read error. This rearrangement joins TRBV27 to TRBJ2-7; no clear D. Per germline, CDR1 MNHEY and CDR2 SMNVEV (reference sequence). The CDR3 has 14 amino acids. The CDR3 DNA follows: TGTGCCAGCAGTCTATCAGTAAGCTCCTACGAGCAGTACTTC. Protein: CASSLSVSSYEQYF.

In regard to this clonotype: A single base separates this from a much larger clone, so it may be a read error. The conserved closing phenylalanine or tryptophan is absent in this CDR3, likely reflecting a read error. V usage is TRBV4-2 and J usage is TRBJ2-7, with 9 bases lining up with TRBD2. From germline, CDR1 is LGHNA and CDR2 YNFKEQ. This CDR3 spans 17 amino acids. The trim removed 0 bases at V and 2 bases at J, leaving 8 bases unmatched. CDR3 in DNA: TGTGCCAGCAGCCAAGATCCTTTGCGCGGGGGGGCCTACGAGCAGTACTCC. Translated: CASSQDPLRGGAYEQYS.

The V gene is TRBV25-1, the J gene TRBJ2-3; D unresolved. V was pared by 0 bases and J by 0 bases, with 7 bases between. From germline, CDR1 is MGHDK and CDR2 SYGVNS. The CDR3 spans 15 residues. This chain's CDR3 is CASSEYTASTDTQYF. DNA for the CDR3: TGTGCCAGCAGTGAATACACCGCTAGCACAGATACGCAGTATTTT. Variable domain in full (rest from reference TRBV25-1 and TRBJ2-3): EADIYQTPRYLVIGTGKKITLECSQTMGHDKMYWYQQDPGMELHLIHYSYGVNSTEKGDLSSESTVSRIRTEHFPLTLESARPSHTSQYLCASSEYTASTDTQYFGPGTRLTVL.

The rearrangement uses TRBV5-6 and TRBJ2-3; TRBD2 aligns across 12 bases. There are 15 residues in the CDR3. V shed 3 bases, J shed 7 bases, and the junction held 6 bases outside the gene matches. Germline CDR1 is SGHDT and CDR2 is YYEEEE. CDR3 residues: CASSSLGLAGYTQYF. In DNA, the CDR3 is TGTGCCAGCAGCTCACTCGGACTAGCGGGGTATACGCAGTATTTT.